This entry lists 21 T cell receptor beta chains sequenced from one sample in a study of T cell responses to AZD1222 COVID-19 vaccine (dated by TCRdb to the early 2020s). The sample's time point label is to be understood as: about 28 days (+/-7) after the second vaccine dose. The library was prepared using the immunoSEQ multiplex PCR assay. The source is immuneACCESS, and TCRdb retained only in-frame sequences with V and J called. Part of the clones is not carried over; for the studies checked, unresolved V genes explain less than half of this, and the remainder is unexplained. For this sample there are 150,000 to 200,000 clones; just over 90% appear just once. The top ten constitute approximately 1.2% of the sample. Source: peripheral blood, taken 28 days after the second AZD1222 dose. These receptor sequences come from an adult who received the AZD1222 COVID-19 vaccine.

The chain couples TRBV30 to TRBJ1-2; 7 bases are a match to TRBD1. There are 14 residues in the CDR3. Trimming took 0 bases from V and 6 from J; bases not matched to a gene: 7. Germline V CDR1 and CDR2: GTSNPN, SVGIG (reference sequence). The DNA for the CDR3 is TGTGCCTGGAGTGTAGGTCTAGGGGGCGATGGCTACACCTTC. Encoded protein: CAWSVGLGGDGYTF.

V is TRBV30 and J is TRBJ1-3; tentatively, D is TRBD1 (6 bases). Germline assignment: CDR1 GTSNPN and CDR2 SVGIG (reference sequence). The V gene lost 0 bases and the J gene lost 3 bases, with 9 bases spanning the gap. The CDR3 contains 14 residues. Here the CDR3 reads CAWSVPDSGNTIYF. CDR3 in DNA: TGTGCCTGGAGTGTACCGGACAGTGGAAACACCATATATTTT.

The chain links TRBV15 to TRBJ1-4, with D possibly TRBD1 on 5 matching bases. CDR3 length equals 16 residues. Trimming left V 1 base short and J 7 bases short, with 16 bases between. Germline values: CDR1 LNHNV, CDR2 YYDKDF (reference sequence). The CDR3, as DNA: TGTGCCACCAGCAGAGGGGACCAGTCCCGGGGTGAAAAACTGTTTTTT. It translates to CATSRGDQSRGEKLFF.

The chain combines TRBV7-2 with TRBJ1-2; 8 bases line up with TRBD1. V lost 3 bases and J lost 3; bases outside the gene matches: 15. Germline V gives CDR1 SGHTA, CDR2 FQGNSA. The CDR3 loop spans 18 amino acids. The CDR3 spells CASSFGPYRTGPDYGYTF. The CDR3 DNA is TGTGCCAGCAGCTTCGGACCGTATAGGACAGGGCCGGACTATGGCTACACCTTC. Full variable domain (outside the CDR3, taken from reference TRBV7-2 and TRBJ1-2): GAGVSQSPSNKVTEKGKDVELRCDPISGHTALYWYRQSLGQGLEFLIYFQGNSAPDKSGLPSDRFSAERTGGSVSTLTIQRTQQEDSAVYLCASSFGPYRTGPDYGYTFGSGTRLTVV.

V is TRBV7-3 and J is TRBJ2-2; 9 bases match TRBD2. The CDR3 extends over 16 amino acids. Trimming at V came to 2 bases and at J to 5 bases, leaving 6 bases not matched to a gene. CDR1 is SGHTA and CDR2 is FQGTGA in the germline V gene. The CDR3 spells CASSLAAGGRTGELFF. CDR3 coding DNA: TGTGCCAGCAGCTTAGCGGCGGGAGGGCGAACCGGGGAGCTGTTTTTT.

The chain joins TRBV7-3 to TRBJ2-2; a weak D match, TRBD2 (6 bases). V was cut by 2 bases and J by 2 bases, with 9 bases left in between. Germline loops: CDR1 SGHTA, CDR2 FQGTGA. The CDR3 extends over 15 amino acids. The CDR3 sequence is CASSLGTFNTGELFF. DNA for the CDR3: TGTGCCAGCAGCTTAGGGACTTTTAACACCGGGGAGCTGTTTTTT.

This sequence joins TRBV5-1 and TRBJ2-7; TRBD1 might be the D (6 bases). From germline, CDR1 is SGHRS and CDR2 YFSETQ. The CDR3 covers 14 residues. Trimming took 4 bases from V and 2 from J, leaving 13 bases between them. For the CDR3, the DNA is TGCGCCAGCAGCCCAGAACAGGGAGCCTACGAGCAGTACTTC. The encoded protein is CASSPEQGAYEQYF.

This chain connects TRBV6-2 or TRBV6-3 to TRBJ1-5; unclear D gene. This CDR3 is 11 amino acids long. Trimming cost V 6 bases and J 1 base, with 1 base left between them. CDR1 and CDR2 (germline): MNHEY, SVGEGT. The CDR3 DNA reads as TGTGCCAGCAGCAGCAATCAGCCCCAGCATTTT. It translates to CASSSNQPQHF.

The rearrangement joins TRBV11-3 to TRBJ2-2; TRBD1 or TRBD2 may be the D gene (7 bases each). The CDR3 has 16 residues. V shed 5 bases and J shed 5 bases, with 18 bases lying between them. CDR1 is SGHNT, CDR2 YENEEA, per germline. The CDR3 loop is CASSPWTQGGTGELFF. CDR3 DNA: TGTGCCAGCAGCCCCTGGACTCAGGGGGGGACCGGGGAGCTGTTTTTT. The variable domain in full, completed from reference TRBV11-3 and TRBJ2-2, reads EAGVVQSPRYKIIEKKQPVAFWCNPISGHNTLYWYLQNLGQGPELLIRYENEEAVDDSQLPKDRFSAERLKGVDSTLKIQPAELGDSAVYLCASSPWTQGGTGELFFGEGSRLTVL.

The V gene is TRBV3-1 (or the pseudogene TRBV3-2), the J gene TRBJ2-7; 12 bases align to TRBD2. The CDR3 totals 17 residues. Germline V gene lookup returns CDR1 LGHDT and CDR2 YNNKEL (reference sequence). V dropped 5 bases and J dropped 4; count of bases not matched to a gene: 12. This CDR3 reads CASSNERLAGEVYEQYF. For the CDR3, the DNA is TGTGCCAGCAGCAACGAGAGACTAGCGGGGGAAGTATACGAGCAGTACTTC.

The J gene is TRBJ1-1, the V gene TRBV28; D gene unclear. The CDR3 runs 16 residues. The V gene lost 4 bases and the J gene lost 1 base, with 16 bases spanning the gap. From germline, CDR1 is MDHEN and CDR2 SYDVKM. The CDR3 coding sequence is TGTGCCAGCAGTTCTCCGACGAGGGTAGGGAACACTGAAGCTTTCTTT. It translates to CASSSPTRVGNTEAFF.

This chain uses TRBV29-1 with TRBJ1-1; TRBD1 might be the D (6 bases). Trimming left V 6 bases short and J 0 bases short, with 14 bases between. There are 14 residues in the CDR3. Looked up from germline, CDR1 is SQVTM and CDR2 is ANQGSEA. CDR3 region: CSVRGGGMNTEAFF. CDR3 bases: TGCAGCGTCCGGGGGGGCGGGATGAACACTGAAGCTTTCTTT.

In DNA, the CDR3 is TGTGCCAGCGGAGGGGTGCTCGAGCAGTTCTTC. It yields the protein CASGGVLEQFF. The chain recombines TRBV27 with TRBJ2-1; D may be TRBD2 (6 bases). CDR1 is MNHEY and CDR2 is SMNVEV in the germline V gene (reference sequence). There are 11 residues in the CDR3. Trimming left V 8 bases short and J 10 bases short, with 12 bases between.

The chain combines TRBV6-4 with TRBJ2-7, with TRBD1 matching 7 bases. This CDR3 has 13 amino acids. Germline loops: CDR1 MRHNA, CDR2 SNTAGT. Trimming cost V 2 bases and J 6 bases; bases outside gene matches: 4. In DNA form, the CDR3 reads TGTGCCAGCAGTGACGGGACAGTGGGCGAGCAGTACTTC. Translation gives CASSDGTVGEQYF.

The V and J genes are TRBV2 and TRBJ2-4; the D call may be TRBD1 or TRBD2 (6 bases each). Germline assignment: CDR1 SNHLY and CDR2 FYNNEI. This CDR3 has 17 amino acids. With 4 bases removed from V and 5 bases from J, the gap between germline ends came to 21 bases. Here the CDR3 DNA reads TGTGCCAGCAGTGTGGGGGGCGTGGGGACGGGTGAAAACATTCAGTACTTC. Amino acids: CASSVGGVGTGENIQYF.

CDR3 sequence (DNA): TGTGCCAGCAGCTTAGGGGGGCCGGCGGGGGAGCAGTACTTC. This codes for CASSLGGPAGEQYF. V usage is TRBV13 and J usage is TRBJ2-7, with D perhaps matching TRBD2 (6 bases). The CDR3 extends over 14 amino acids. The ends were cut back, 0 bases at V and 7 bases at J, with 13 bases in the middle. Germline assignment: CDR1 PRHDT and CDR2 FYEKMQ (reference sequence). The whole variable domain, filled in from reference TRBV13 and TRBJ2-7, reads AAGVIQSPRHLIKEKRETATLKCYPIPRHDTVYWYQQGPGQDPQFLISFYEKMQSDKGSIPDRFSAQQFSDYHSELNMSSLELGDSALYFCASSLGGPAGEQYFGPGTRLTVT.

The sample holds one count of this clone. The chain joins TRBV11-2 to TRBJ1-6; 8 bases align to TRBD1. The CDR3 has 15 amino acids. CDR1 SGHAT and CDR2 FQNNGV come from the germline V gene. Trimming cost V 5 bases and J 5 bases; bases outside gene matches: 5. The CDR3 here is CASSPGQGNNSPLHF. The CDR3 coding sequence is TGTGCCAGCAGCCCTGGACAGGGCAATAATTCACCCCTCCACTTT. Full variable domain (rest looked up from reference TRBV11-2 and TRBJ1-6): EAGVAQSPRYKIIEKRQSVAFWCNPISGHATLYWYQQILGQGPKLLIQFQNNGVVDDSQLPKDRFSAERLKGVDSTLKIQPAKLEDSAVYLCASSPGQGNNSPLHFGNGTRLTVT.

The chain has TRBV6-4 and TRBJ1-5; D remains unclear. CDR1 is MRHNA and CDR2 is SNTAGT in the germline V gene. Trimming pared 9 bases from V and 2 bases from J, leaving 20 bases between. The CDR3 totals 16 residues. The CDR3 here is CASTAWGILGNQPQHF. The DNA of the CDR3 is TGTGCCAGTACAGCGTGGGGTATATTAGGCAATCAGCCCCAGCATTTT.

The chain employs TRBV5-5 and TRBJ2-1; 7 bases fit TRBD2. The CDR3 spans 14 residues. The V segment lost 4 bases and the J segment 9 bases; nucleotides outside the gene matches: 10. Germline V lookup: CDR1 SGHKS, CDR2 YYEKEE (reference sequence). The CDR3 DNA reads TGTGCCAGCAGCCCTACGACTAGCCCAGGTGAGCAGTTCTTC. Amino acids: CASSPTTSPGEQFF.

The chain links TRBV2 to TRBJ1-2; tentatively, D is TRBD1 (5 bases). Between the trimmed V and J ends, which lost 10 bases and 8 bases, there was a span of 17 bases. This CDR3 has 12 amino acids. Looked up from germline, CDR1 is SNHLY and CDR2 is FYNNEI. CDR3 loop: CAILALGGGYTF. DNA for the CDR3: TGTGCCATTCTAGCGTTGGGGGGAGGCTACACCTTC. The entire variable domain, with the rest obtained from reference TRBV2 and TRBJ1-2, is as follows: EPEVTQTPSHQVTQMGQEVILRCVPISNHLYFYWYRQILGQKVEFLVSFYNNEISEKSEIFDDQFSVERPDGSNFTLKIRSTKLEDSAMYFCAILALGGGYTFGSGTRLTVV.

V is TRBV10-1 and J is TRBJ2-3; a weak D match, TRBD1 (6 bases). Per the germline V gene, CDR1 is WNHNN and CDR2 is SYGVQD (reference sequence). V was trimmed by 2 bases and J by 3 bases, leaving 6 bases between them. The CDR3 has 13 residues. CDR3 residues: CASSERGTDTQYF. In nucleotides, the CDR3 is TGCGCCAGCAGTGAGAGGGGGACAGATACGCAGTATTTT.